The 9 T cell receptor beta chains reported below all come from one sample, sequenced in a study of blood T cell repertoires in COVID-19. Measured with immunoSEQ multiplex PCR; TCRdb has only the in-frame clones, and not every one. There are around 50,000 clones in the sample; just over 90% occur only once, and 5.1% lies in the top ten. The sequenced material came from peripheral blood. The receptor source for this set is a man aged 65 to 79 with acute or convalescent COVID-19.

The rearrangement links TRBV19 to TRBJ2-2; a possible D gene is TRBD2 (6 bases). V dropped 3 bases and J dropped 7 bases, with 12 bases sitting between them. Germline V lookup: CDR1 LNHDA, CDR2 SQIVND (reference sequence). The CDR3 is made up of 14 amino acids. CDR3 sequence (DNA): TGTGCCAGTAGTATCGCCGGGAGAGGCGGGGAGCTGTTTTTT. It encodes CASSIAGRGGELFF.

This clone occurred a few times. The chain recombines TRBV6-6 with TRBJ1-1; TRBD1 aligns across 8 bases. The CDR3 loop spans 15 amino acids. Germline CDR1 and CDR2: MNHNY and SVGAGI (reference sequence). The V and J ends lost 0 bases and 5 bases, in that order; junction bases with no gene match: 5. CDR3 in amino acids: CASSYSLTGATEAFF. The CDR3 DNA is TGTGCCAGCAGTTACTCCCTGACAGGGGCGACTGAAGCTTTCTTT.

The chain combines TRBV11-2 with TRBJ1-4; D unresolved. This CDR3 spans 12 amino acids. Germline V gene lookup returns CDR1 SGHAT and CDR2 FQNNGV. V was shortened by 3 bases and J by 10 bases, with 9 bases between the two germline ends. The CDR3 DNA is TGTGCCAGCAGCTTGGAAGAGGGAAAACTGTTTTTT. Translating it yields CASSLEEGKLFF.

CDR3: CASSSSGQGSVNQPQHF. The CDR3, as DNA: TGTGCCAGCAGTTCCTCGGGACAGGGTAGTGTAAATCAGCCCCAGCATTTT. The chain has TRBV28 and TRBJ1-5; 9 bases agree with TRBD1. Germline values: CDR1 MDHEN, CDR2 SYDVKM. The CDR3 has 17 amino acids. The trim removed 4 bases at V and 4 bases at J, leaving 11 bases unmatched.

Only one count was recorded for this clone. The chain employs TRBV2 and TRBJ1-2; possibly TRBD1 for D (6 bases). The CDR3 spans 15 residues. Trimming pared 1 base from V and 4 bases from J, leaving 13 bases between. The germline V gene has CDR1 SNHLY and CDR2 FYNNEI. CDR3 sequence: CASSEGGRTLYGYTF. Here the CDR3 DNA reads TGTGCCAGCAGTGAAGGGGGGCGGACCCTCTATGGCTACACCTTC. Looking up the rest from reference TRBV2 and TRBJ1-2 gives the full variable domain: EPEVTQTPSHQVTQMGQEVILRCVPISNHLYFYWYRQILGQKVEFLVSFYNNEISEKSEIFDDQFSVERPDGSNFTLKIRSTKLEDSAMYFCASSEGGRTLYGYTFGSGTRLTVV.

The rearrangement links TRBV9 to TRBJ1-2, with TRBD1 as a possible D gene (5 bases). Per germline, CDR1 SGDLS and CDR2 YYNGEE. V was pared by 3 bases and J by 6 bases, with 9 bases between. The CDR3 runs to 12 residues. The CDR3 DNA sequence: TGTGCCAGCAGCGGCTGGACACATGGCTACACCTTC. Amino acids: CASSGWTHGYTF. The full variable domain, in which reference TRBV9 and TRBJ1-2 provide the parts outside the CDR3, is DSGVTQTPKHLITATGQRVTLRCSPRSGDLSVYWYQQSLDQGLQFLIQYYNGEERAKGNILERFSAQQFPDLHSELNLSSLELGDSALYFCASSGWTHGYTFGSGTRLTVV.

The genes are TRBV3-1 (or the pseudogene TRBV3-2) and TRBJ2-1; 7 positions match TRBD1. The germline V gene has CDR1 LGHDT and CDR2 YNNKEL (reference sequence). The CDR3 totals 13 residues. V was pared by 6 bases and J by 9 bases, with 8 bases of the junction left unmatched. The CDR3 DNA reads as TGTGCCAGCAGTCTACAGGGGCTCCCTGAGCAGTTCTTC. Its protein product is CASSLQGLPEQFF.

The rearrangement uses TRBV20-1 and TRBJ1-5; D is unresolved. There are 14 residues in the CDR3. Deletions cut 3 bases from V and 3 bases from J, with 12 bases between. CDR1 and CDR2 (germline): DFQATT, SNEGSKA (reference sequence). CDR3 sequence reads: CSASPDGLNQPQHF. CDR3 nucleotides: TGCAGTGCTAGTCCGGACGGACTCAATCAGCCCCAGCATTTT.

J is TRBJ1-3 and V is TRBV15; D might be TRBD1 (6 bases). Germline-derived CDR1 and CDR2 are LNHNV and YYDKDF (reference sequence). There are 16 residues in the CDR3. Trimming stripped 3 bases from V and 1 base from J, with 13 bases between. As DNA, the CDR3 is TGTGCCACCAGCAGGGACAGCCGGGCGTCTGGAAACACCATATATTTT. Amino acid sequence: CATSRDSRASGNTIYF.